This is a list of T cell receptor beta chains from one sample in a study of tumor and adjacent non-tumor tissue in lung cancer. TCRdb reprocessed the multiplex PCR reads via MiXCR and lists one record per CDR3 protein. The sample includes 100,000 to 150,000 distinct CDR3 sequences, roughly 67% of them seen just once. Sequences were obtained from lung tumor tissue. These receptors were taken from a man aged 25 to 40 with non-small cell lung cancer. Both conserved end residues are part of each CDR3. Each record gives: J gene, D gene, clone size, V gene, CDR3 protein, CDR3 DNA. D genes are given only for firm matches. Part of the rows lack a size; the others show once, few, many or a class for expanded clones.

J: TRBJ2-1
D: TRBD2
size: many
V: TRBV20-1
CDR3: CSASPGTSGGSEQFF
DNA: TGCAGTGCTAGCCCCGGGACTAGCGGGGGAAGTGAGCAGTTCTTC

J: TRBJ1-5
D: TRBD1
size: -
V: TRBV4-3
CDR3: CATSQDAGGAQPQHF
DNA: TGCGCCACTAGCCAAGATGCAGGGGGCGCCCAGCCCCAACATTTT

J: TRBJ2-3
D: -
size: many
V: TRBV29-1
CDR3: CSVVRGDTQYF
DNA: TGCAGCGTAGTCAGGGGAGATACGCAGTATTTT

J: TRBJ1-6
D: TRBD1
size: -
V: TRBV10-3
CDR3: CAIGGGTDNSPLHF
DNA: TGTGCCATCGGGGGAGGGACAGACAATTCACCCCTCCACTTT

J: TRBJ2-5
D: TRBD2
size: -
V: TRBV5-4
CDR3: CASSSGGGREEETQYF
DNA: TGTGCCAGCAGCTCGGGGGGGGGCCGGGAGGAAGAGACCCAGTACTTC

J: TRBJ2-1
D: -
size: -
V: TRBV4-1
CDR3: CASSQERLVGFGEQFF
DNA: TGCGCTAGCAGCCAAGAAAGGCTGGTCGGGTTCGGCGAGCAGTTCTTC

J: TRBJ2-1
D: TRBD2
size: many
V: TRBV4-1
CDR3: CASSQDPASGGSPGNEQFF
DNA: TGCGCCAGCAGCCAAGACCCCGCTAGCGGGGGGTCCCCTGGTAATGAGCAGTTCTTC

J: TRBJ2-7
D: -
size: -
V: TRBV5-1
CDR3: CASSLEGGIIYEQYF
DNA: TGTGCCAGCAGCTTGGAGGGCGGGATTATCTACGAGCAGTACTTC

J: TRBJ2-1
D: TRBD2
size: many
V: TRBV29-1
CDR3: CSVARTSGSNEQFF
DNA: TGCAGCGTCGCCAGGACTAGCGGGAGCAATGAGCAGTTCTTC

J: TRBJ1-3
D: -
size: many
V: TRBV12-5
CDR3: CASGLVVRSDQGNTIYF
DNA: TGTGCTAGTGGTTTGGTAGTACGGAGTGACCAGGGGAACACCATATATTTT

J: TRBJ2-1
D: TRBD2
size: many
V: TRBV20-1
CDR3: CSARTSGLSSYNEQFF
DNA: TGCAGTGCTAGGACTAGCGGGTTGAGCTCCTACAATGAGCAGTTCTTC

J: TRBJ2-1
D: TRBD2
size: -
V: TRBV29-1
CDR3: CSVDRTSGRNNERFF
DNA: TGCAGCGTTGACAGGACTAGCGGGAGAAACAATGAGCGGTTCTTC

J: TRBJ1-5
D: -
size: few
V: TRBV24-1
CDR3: CATSELGQPQHF
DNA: TGTGCCACCAGTGAATTGGGTCAGCCCCAGCATTTT

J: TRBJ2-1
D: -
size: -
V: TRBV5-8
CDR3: CASNLDGAGGREQFF
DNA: TGTGCCAGCAACCTGGATGGCGCAGGGGGGCGTGAGCAGTTCTTC

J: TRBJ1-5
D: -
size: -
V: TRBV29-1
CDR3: CSVVEGSQPQHF
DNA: TGCAGCGTTGTGGAAGGGAGTCAGCCCCAGCATTTT

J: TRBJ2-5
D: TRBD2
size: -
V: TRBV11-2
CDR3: CASRFYGGRAVETQYF
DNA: TGTGCAAGCAGATTTTACGGCGGGAGGGCCGTAGAGACCCAGTACTTC

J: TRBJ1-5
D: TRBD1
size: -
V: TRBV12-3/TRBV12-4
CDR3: CASSLDGTGLNQSRHF
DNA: TGTGCCAGCAGTTTAGATGGGACAGGGCTTAATCAGTCCCGGCATTTT

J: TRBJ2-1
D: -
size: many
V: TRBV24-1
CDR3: CATSAMTGTYNEQFF
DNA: TGTGCCACCAGTGCGATGACAGGGACTTACAATGAGCAGTTCTTC

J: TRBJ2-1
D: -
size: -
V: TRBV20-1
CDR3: CSAISAEGRNEQFF
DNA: TGCAGTGCCATCTCTGCGGAGGGGCGGAATGAGCAGTTCTTC

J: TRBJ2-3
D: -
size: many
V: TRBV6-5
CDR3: CASRPTYATDTQYF
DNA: TGTGCCAGCAGGCCGACGTACGCCACAGATACGCAGTATTTT

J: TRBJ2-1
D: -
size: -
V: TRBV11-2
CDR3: CANSFGFF
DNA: TGTGCCAACAGCTTCGGTTTTTTC

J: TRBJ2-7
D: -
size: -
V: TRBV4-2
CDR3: CASSQEWVGSYEQYF
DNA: TGTGCCAGCAGCCAAGAGTGGGTGGGTAGCTACGAGCAGTACTTC

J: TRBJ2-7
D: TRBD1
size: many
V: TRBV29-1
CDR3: CSVRQGKLNEQYF
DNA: TGCAGCGTCCGACAGGGGAAACTAAACGAGCAGTACTTC

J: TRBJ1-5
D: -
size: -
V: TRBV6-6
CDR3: CAIRAGPYQPQHF
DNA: TGTGCCATCCGGGCGGGCCCATATCAGCCCCAGCATTTT

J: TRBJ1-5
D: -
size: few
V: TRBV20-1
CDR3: CSARGGIGVGQPQHF
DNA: TGCAGTGCTAGGGGAGGGATAGGGGTCGGTCAGCCCCAGCATTTT

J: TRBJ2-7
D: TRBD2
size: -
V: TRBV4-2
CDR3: CACSLEVTSGSLEQYF
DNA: TGTGCCTGCAGTCTCGAGGTGACTAGCGGGAGTTTAGAGCAGTACTTC

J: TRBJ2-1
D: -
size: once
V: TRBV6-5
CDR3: CASEGPVGDEQFF
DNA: TGTGCCAGCGAGGGTCCCGTCGGAGACGAGCAGTTCTTC

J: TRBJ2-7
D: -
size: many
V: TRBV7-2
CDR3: CASSLGGYSYEQYF
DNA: TGTGCCAGCAGCTTAGGAGGGTACTCCTACGAGCAGTACTTC

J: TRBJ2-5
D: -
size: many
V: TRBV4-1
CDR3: CASSPSTRQETQYF
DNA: TGCGCCAGCAGCCCTTCGACTAGACAGGAGACCCAGTACTTC

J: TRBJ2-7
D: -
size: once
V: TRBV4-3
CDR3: CASNQALVGGLSSERYF
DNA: TGCGCCAGCAACCAAGCCCTAGTGGGGGGCTTGTCGAGCGAGCGGTACTTC

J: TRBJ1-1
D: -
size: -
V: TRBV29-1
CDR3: CSVEDDAGAEAIF
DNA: TGCAGCGTTGAAGATGATGCCGGAGCTGAAGCTATCTTT